This TCR beta chain was sequenced during a study of CXCR3-negative and CXCR3-positive naive CD8 T cells (dated by TCRdb to the late 2010s). Looking at the study overall: About 135 million TRB reads were obtained in total, roughly 1.5 +/- 0.3 million reads per library. Diversity and physicochemical repertoire analyses covered roughly ten donors pooled from two independent experiments. TRBV-TRBJ cluster analysis included naive subsets from a handful of donors and memory cells from 3 donors. What the research found in general, with its limitations: Both naive subsets had comparably high repertoire diversity, while memory CD8+ T cells had much lower repertoire diversity. Compared with CXCR3-negative naive cells, CXCR3-positive naive cells had TRB CDR3s with higher hydrophobicity (lower Kidera factor 4), lower energy, and higher strength and volume indices. Surface CD5, linked to self-reactivity in mice, was comparable between naive subsets; TCR interaction strength was therefore also inferred from TRB CDR3 physicochemical properties. Freshly isolated PBMCs were used for most assays because CXCR3 expression went down partially after cryopreservation. Similar TRBV-TRBJ usage was shown by naive CXCR3-negative and CXCR3-positive cells from the same donor, whereas distinct patterns were shown by memory cells.

Regarding this clonotype: Its antigen remains unidentified.

For each CD8+ T cell subset, flow sorting was done in triplicate, and roughly 310,000 cells per subset went directly into RLT lysis buffer. Naive CD8+ T cells were defined stringently as CD45RO-CCR7+CD27+CD95- to exclude memory contaminants. Using standard density gradient centrifugation, peripheral blood mononuclear cells were isolated from buffy coats. Naive CXCR3-negative and CXCR3-positive CD8+ T cells were flow-sorted on a FACSAria III. Total RNA was extracted from sorted cells with an RNeasy Mini Kit. The sequencing machine was a NextSeq 550. The Human TCR Profiling Kit (MiLaboratory) was used to prepare UMI-labeled 5' RACE TRB cDNA libraries. cDNA synthesis used the entire amount of extracted RNA, and PCR amplification then used the entire amount of cDNA produced. Libraries were prepared in parallel with an identical number of PCR cycles. Under the source paper's analysis protocol: About 50,000 +/- 9,200 unique UMI-labeled TRB cDNA molecules per library were extracted with MIGEC and MiXCR, with at least two reads per UMI required. An average of around 40,000 +/- 10,000 functional in-frame TRB CDR3 nucleotide clonotypes without stop codons was found per library. After downsampling to 5000 UMI-labeled TRB molecules per sample, diversity metrics, including normalized Shannon-Wiener and Chao1, were computed in VDJtools. For the central five CDR3 residues, VDJtools calculated physicochemical properties weighted by clonotype size, namely interaction energy, strength, volume and Kidera factor 4. After TCRdb reprocessed the reads, each CDR3 protein sequence was kept as one row, without DNA. The V and J calls follow TCRdb's processing rather than the paper's. This sample's listing comprises around 63,000 distinct CDR3 sequences. The top ten constitute roughly 4.4% of the sample.

There are 13 amino acids in the CDR3, from cysteine to phenylalanine inclusive. Only the protein is on record. Per the germline V gene (reference sequence), MNHNY is the CDR1 and SVGAGI is the CDR2. The clonotype originates from a human donor in good health. Some clones in this sample may be carry-over from other donors' samples. Material for sequencing was naive CXCR3+ CD8+ T cells from blood. The sample's cell subset or site, from its label and the paper: CD45RO-CCR7+CD27+CD95- naive CD8+ T cells expressing CXCR3 (TNR3+). Here the chain combines TRBV6-6 and TRBJ1-1; TCRdb proposes TRBD1, but this gene call is untestable without DNA. The CDR3: CASSSEGAEGAFF.